These T cell receptor beta chains were read from a single sample in a study of tumor and adjacent non-tumor tissue in lung cancer. MiXCR was run by TCRdb on the multiplex PCR reads, yielding one entry per CDR3 protein. Among over 60,000 distinct CDR3 sequences listed, roughly 80% were seen once. The sequenced sample was lung tumor tissue. These receptor sequences come from a woman between 50 and 59 years old with non-small cell lung cancer. Both conserved end residues are part of each CDR3.

V,J,CDR3
TRBV28,TRBJ2-1,CASSFAQGRPSSSYNEQFF
TRBV20-1,TRBJ2-5,CSTSHQQQKETLYF
TRBV6-1,TRBJ1-1,CATRNYTEALF
TRBV12-3/TRBV12-4,TRBJ2-5,CASNAGDQETQYF
TRBV11-2,TRBJ2-3,CARRPTASDTLYF
TRBV12-3/TRBV12-4,TRBJ2-1,CASSRPPTDGETYNEQFF
TRBV11-2,TRBJ2-1,CASRSGHYQQFF
TRBV20-1,TRBJ2-1,CSPRSPAYNEQFF
TRBV29-1,TRBJ2-1,CSVGVSSRQFF
TRBV28,TRBJ2-3,CVSTSFYWRGTDTQYF
TRBV6-6,TRBJ2-6,CASTYPGGPPGANVLSF
TRBV5-1,TRBJ1-1,CANSYTGVTEAFF
TRBV20-1,TRBJ2-4,CSVILAGENIQYF
TRBV5-1,TRBJ1-6,CASSLAPQGASSPLHF
TRBV20-1,TRBJ1-1,CSAPSWGGTDTFF
TRBV11-2,TRBJ2-2,CASNRNLDTGELFF
TRBV6-6,TRBJ2-2,CPSSWTRPNTGELFF
TRBV6-6,TRBJ1-5,CASRQTGSAGQPQHF
TRBV20-1,TRBJ2-7,CGTRGQRADNSYEQYF
TRBV6-5,TRBJ2-7,CVSSSATGTSGSRLQYF
TRBV6-2/TRBV6-3,TRBJ2-2,CASRYQRLGASNTRELLF
TRBV24-1,TRBJ2-1,CVTSDLSVGQFF
TRBV10-3,TRBJ2-1,CAIRGTCDELFF
TRBV10-1,TRBJ2-1,CASSADSGFGGGYEQFF
TRBV6-5,TRBJ1-1,CASRGIGVSTEAFF
TRBV5-6,TRBJ1-1,CASSLDSASAFF
TRBV29-1,TRBJ1-2,CRGDSLDYGYTF
TRBV10-3,TRBJ1-2,CATPVVGSGYTF
TRBV5-6,TRBJ2-1,CANSSRDRDYNEQSF
TRBV5-4,TRBJ2-7,CASSLADGSEQYF
TRBV5-4,TRBJ2-6,CTSRPDSSRRSGVNVLTF
TRBV20-1,TRBJ1-2,CSARQGDYGYAF